The 24 T cell receptor beta chains below were found in one sample sequenced in a study of CD8+ T cells in alopecia areata. The treatment is: oral pan-JAK inhibitor, 5-10 mg twice daily. The authors extracted RNA and reverse transcribed it into cDNA as the sequencing template. Clones were sequenced by immunoSEQ multiplex PCR, and TCRdb holds only the in-frame ones, with some missing. The sample holds 150,000 to 200,000 clones, approximately 60% seen once. Sequencing used CD4+ T cells sorted from blood, obtained at week 24, from a patient treated with tofacitinib. All receptors come from a human donor with alopecia areata.

This clone came up a few times. V gene TRBV7-6 combines with J gene TRBJ2-7; the D gene is possibly TRBD2 (5 bases). With 1 base removed from V and 4 bases from J, the gap between germline ends came to 11 bases. This CDR3 comprises 14 residues. Germline V CDR1 and CDR2: SGHVS, FNYEAQ. The CDR3 loop is CASSLGGIEYEQYF. CDR3 DNA sequence: TGTGCCAGCAGCTTAGGAGGGATTGAGTACGAGCAGTACTTC.

V gene TRBV29-1 combines with J gene TRBJ2-3; perhaps TRBD2 as D (5 bases). Germline V gives CDR1 SQVTM, CDR2 ANQGSEA. The CDR3 has 15 residues. V lost 6 bases and J lost 4, with 20 bases in between. CDR3 bases: TGCAGCGTCATAGAAGCGGAATCGACCCCAGATACGCAGTATTTT. It translates to CSVIEAESTPDTQYF.

This sequence joins TRBV6-1 and TRBJ2-5, with D unclear. CDR3 length: 15 amino acids. The germline V and J ends were trimmed by 1 base and 0 bases, with 9 bases remaining between them. Germline loops: CDR1 MNHNS, CDR2 SASEGT. CDR3 in DNA: TGTGCCAGCAGTGAAGGGAGTTTCTACCAAGAGACCCAGTACTTC. Its translation is CASSEGSFYQETQYF.

The chain combines TRBV7-6 with TRBJ2-4; 11 bases align to TRBD1. CDR1 is SGHVS and CDR2 is FNYEAQ in the germline V gene. The V segment lost 5 bases and the J segment 0 bases; nucleotides outside the gene matches: 15. The CDR3 totals 20 residues. The CDR3 is CASSEGTKDRGLLAKNIQYF. Written as DNA, the CDR3 is TGTGCCAGCAGCGAAGGAACTAAGGACAGGGGGCTGTTAGCCAAAAACATTCAGTACTTC.

The genes are TRBV19 and TRBJ1-2; TRBD1 is a possible D gene (5 bases). Trimming removed 7 bases at V and 2 bases at J, with 11 bases between. This CDR3 comprises 13 residues. Germline V gene lookup returns CDR1 LNHDA and CDR2 SQIVND (reference sequence). The CDR3 region has the DNA TGTGCCAGTACCCCTCGGGGGAACTATGGCTACACCTTC. This codes for CASTPRGNYGYTF.

This clone was detected a few times. The chain links TRBV10-3 to TRBJ2-3, with 9 bases matching TRBD2. The J segment lost 2 bases and the V segment lost 2 bases, leaving 8 bases of the junction unmatched. CDR3 length: 17 residues. CDR1 is ENHRY, CDR2 SYGVKD, per germline. CDR3 nucleotide sequence: TGTGCCATCAGTGAGCCACCTGCGGGGGGGGCCACAGATACGCAGTATTTT. The encoded protein is CAISEPPAGGATDTQYF.

Note on this clone: The junction does not match germline at one end; this may be a read error. The genes are TRBV6-1 and TRBJ1-1; D is perhaps TRBD1 (5 bases). Germline lookup yields CDR1 MNHNS and CDR2 SASEGT. The CDR3 consists of 14 residues. The CDR3 protein is CAISDPGGVTEAFF. The CDR3 coding sequence is TGTGCCATCAGTGATCCTGGGGGGGTCACTGAAGCTTTCTTT.

This clone turned up a few times. V gene TRBV30 combines with J gene TRBJ1-2; TRBD1 matches at 8 bases. Germline V gene lookup returns CDR1 GTSNPN and CDR2 SVGIG (reference sequence). The CDR3 consists of 13 residues. Germline trimming cut 3 bases from V and 6 bases from J; bases unmatched to any gene: 6. In DNA form, the CDR3 reads TGTGCCTGGAGCACACAGGGGGAGCATGGCTACACCTTC. Translating it yields CAWSTQGEHGYTF. Together with reference TRBV30 and TRBJ1-2, the CDR3 gives the full variable domain: SQTIHQWPATLVQPVGSPLSLECTVEGTSNPNLYWYRQAAGRGLQLLFYSVGIGQISSEVPQNLSASRPQDRQFILSSKKLLLSDSGFYLCAWSTQGEHGYTFGSGTRLTVV.

In its sample, this clone was seen a few times. The rearrangement links TRBV29-1 to TRBJ1-2, with D perhaps TRBD1 (6 bases). Germline loops: CDR1 SQVTM, CDR2 ANQGSEA. The CDR3 length is 14 residues. V was clipped by 2 bases and J by 6 bases, with 16 bases between them. Written as DNA, the CDR3 is TGCAGCGTTGAACGAGGAGTGGGGGGCGATGGCTACACCTTC. Protein sequence: CSVERGVGGDGYTF. The full variable domain, with the rest looked up from reference TRBV29-1 and TRBJ1-2, is SAVISQKPSRDICQRGTSLTIQCQVDSQVTMMFWYRQQPGQSLTLIATANQGSEATYESGFVIDKFPISRPNLTFSTLTVSNMSPEDSSIYLCSVERGVGGDGYTFGSGTRLTVV.

The V gene is TRBV30, the J gene TRBJ1-2; possible D gene TRBD1, 5 bases. Germline V lookup: CDR1 GTSNPN, CDR2 SVGIG (reference sequence). The CDR3 runs to 12 residues. Trimming removed 1 base from V and 5 bases from J, with 8 bases in between. CDR3 DNA: TGTGCCTGGAGTGAGGGACTGTATGGCTACACCTTC. Translation: CAWSEGLYGYTF.

This clone was counted a few times. V usage is TRBV11-2 and J usage is TRBJ2-7; tentatively, D is TRBD2 (5 bases). Trimming pared 4 bases from V and 2 bases from J, leaving 15 bases between. The CDR3 extends over 15 amino acids. Germline values: CDR1 SGHAT, CDR2 FQNNGV. The CDR3 loop reads CASSSTPGRAYEQYF. For the CDR3, the DNA is TGTGCCAGCAGCTCGACCCCCGGGCGGGCCTACGAGCAGTACTTC.

CDR3 region: CAWSFRGGPKHNSPLHF. CDR3 nucleotide sequence: TGTGCCTGGAGTTTCCGCGGGGGGCCTAAGCATAATTCACCCCTCCACTTT. V usage is TRBV30 and J usage is TRBJ1-6, with D perhaps TRBD1 (6 bases). Germline V gene sequence: CDR1 GTSNPN, CDR2 SVGIG (reference sequence). Trimming left V 2 bases short and J 5 bases short, with 19 bases between. This CDR3 contains 17 residues. Based on the CDR3 plus reference TRBV30 and TRBJ1-6, the full variable domain is SQTIHQWPATLVQPVGSPLSLECTVEGTSNPNLYWYRQAAGRGLQLLFYSVGIGQISSEVPQNLSASRPQDRQFILSSKKLLLSDSGFYLCAWSFRGGPKHNSPLHFGNGTRLTVT.

This clone was picked up a small number of times. This chain links TRBV7-9 with TRBJ2-1; 8 positions agree with TRBD1. The junction had 13 bases not matched to a gene; V was cut back by 7 bases and J by 8 bases. Germline CDR1 and CDR2: SEHNR and FQNEAQ (reference sequence). CDR3 length equals 15 residues. The CDR3 region is CASTKTGAKGDEQFF. The CDR3 DNA reads as TGTGCCAGCACTAAGACAGGGGCAAAAGGCGATGAGCAGTTCTTC.

The sample holds a few counts of this clone. This chain joins TRBV7-7 and TRBJ1-1; D gene unclear. Germline CDR1 and CDR2: SSHAT and FNYEAQ (reference sequence). The CDR3 sequence is 15 residues long. The ends were cut back, 3 bases at V and 1 base at J, with 12 bases in the middle. The CDR3 DNA sequence: TGTGCCAGCAGCTTCAGTGGGAACAAGAACACTGAAGCTTTCTTT. Protein product: CASSFSGNKNTEAFF.

This clone was seen just once. The chain's CDR3 is CASSAQGRNQETQYF. CDR3 sequence (DNA): TGCGCCAGCAGCGCTCAGGGACGTAATCAAGAGACCCAGTACTTC. The rearrangement links TRBV5-1 to TRBJ2-5; the D gene could be TRBD1 or TRBD2 (5 bases each). The CDR3 extends over 15 amino acids. V gave up 4 bases and J gave up 2 bases, with 15 bases separating them. Germline loops: CDR1 SGHRS, CDR2 YFSETQ.

The chain joins TRBV25-1 to TRBJ1-5; TRBD1 matches 7 bases. The CDR3 loop spans 14 amino acids. V shed 6 bases, J shed 6 bases, and the junction held 8 bases outside the gene matches. Germline V lookup: CDR1 MGHDK, CDR2 SYGVNS. The CDR3 sequence: CASRQTGRGQPQHF. CDR3 in DNA: TGTGCCAGCAGACAGACAGGGCGAGGTCAGCCCCAGCATTTT.

This clone was counted a single time. The chain employs TRBV30 and TRBJ2-2; tentative D call: TRBD1 (5 bases). Per germline, CDR1 GTSNPN and CDR2 SVGIG (reference sequence). This CDR3 has 12 amino acids. V was cut by 4 bases and J by 8 bases, with 11 bases left in between. CDR3 nucleotides: TGTGCCTGGACCCCAGGGTGGGGGGAGCTGTTTTTT. Translating it yields CAWTPGWGELFF.

The chain recombines TRBV25-1 with TRBJ1-5; D possibly corresponds to TRBD1 (6 bases). The CDR3 totals 11 residues. Germline CDR1 and CDR2: MGHDK and SYGVNS. V lost 2 bases and J lost 13, with 9 bases in between. As DNA, the CDR3 is TGTGCCAGCAGTGAAACAGGGATTCAGCATTTT. Translating it yields CASSETGIQHF.

This clone was observed a few times. V is TRBV19 and J is TRBJ2-4; D might be TRBD1 (5 bases). Germline CDR1 reads LNHDA; CDR2 reads SQIVND (reference sequence). CDR3 size: 14 residues. The V gene lost 3 bases and the J gene lost 2 bases, with 8 bases spanning the gap. This CDR3 reads CASSMAGSKNIQYF. CDR3 DNA sequence: TGTGCCAGTAGTATGGCAGGGTCCAAAAACATTCAGTACTTC.

This chain joins TRBV14 and TRBJ1-6; TRBD1 aligns across 8 bases. The CDR3 has 13 residues. Trimming at V came to 9 bases and at J to 9 bases, leaving 7 bases not matched to a gene. Per germline, CDR1 SGHDN and CDR2 FVKESK. CDR3 residues: CASNSGTGSPLHF. The CDR3 nucleotides are TGTGCCAGTAACTCCGGGACAGGTTCACCCCTCCACTTT.

The sample holds one count of this clone. The chain uses TRBV30 and TRBJ2-7; D is undetermined. V shed 0 bases and J shed 7 bases, with 7 bases lying between them. Germline V gives CDR1 GTSNPN, CDR2 SVGIG (reference sequence). This CDR3 comprises 11 residues. The CDR3 here is CAWSVSWEQYF. In DNA form, the CDR3 reads TGTGCCTGGAGTGTAAGCTGGGAGCAGTACTTC.

This clone appeared a few times. The chain uses TRBV27 and TRBJ1-2, with D possibly matching TRBD1 (5 bases). In germline, CDR1 is MNHEY, CDR2 SMNVEV (reference sequence). V gave up 5 bases and J gave up 7 bases, with 14 bases separating them. The CDR3 is made up of 13 amino acids. CDR3 in amino acids: CASSRGQVTGYTF. The CDR3 bases are TGTGCCAGCAGTCGGGGCCAGGTAACTGGCTACACCTTC.

The chain couples TRBV30 to TRBJ1-4; TRBD1 matches 8 bases. Germline CDR1 reads GTSNPN; CDR2 reads SVGIG (reference sequence). CDR3 length: 14 amino acids. V trimming: 8 bases; J trimming: 6 bases; junction bases outside the gene matches: 11. CDR3 region: CAGGDRPKDEKLFF. CDR3 sequence (DNA): TGTGCCGGGGGGGACAGGCCCAAGGATGAAAAACTGTTTTTT.

This clone has just a few counts. The chain combines TRBV6-5 with TRBJ2-7, with 13 positions matching TRBD2. CDR1 MNHEY and CDR2 SVGAGI come from the germline V gene. The V gene end was trimmed by 7 bases and the J gene end by 2 bases; junction bases not matched to a gene: 5. This CDR3 has 15 residues. CDR3 protein: CASKRTSGGAYEQYF. DNA of the CDR3: TGTGCCAGCAAACGGACTAGCGGGGGAGCCTACGAGCAGTACTTC.